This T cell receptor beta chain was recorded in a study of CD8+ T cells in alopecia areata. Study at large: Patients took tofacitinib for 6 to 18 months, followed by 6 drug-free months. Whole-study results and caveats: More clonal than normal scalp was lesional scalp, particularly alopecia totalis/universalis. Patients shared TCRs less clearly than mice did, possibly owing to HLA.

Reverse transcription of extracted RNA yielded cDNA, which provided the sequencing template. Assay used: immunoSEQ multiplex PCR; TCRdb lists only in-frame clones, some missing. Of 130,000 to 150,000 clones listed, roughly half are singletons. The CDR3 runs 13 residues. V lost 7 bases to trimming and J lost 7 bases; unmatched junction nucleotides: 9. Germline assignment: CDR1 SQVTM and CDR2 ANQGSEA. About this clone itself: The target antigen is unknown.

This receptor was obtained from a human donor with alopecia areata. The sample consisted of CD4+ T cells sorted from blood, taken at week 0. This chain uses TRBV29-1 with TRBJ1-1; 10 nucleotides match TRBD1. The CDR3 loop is CSGRTGGFSEAFF. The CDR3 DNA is TGCAGCGGAAGGACAGGGGGTTTCAGTGAAGCTTTCTTT.